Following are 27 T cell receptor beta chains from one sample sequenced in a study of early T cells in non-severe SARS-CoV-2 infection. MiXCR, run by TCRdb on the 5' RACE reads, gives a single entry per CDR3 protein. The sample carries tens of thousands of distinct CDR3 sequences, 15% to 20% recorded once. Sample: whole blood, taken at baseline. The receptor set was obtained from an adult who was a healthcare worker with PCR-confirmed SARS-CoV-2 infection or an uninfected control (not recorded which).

This CDR3 is CASSLAHLETQYF. Here the CDR3 DNA reads TGTGCCAGCAGCTTGGCACATTTGGAGACCCAGTACTTC. The chain employs TRBV7-9 and TRBJ2-5; D gene unclear. The CDR3 spans 13 residues. Trimming stripped 3 bases from V and 5 bases from J, with 10 bases between. CDR1 SEHNR and CDR2 FQNEAQ come from the germline V gene (reference sequence).

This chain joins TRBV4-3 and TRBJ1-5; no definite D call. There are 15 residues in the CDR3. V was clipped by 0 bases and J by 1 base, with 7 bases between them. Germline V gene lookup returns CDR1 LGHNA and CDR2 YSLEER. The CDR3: CASSQDLASNQPQHF. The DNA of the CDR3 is TGCGCCAGCAGCCAAGATCTGGCGAGCAATCAGCCCCAGCATTTT.

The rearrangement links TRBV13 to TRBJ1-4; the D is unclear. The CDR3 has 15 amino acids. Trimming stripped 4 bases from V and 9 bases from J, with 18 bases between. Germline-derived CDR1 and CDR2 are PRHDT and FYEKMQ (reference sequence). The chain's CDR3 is CASSSQANPFKKLFF. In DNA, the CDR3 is TGTGCCAGCAGCTCGCAAGCTAACCCTTTCAAAAAACTGTTTTTT.

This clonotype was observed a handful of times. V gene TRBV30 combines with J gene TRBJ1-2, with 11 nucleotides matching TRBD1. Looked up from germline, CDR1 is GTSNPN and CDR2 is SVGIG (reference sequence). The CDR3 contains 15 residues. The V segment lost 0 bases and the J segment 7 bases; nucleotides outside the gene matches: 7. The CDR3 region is CAWSVFGQGAIGYTF. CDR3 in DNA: TGTGCCTGGAGTGTATTCGGACAGGGGGCGATTGGCTACACCTTC.

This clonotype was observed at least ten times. The CDR3 nucleotides are TGTGCCAGCACACGATTAACTAGCGGGAGGTTCAATGAGCAGTTCTTC. This encodes CASTRLTSGRFNEQFF. The V call is TRBV12-3 or TRBV12-4, the J call TRBJ2-1; 12 nucleotides match TRBD2. The CDR3 contains 16 residues. Losses at the gene ends were 7 bases for V and 6 bases for J; bases not matched to a gene: 10.

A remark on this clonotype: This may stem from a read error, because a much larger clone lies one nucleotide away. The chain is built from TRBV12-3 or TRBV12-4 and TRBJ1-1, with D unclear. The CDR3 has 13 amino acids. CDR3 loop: CASSLDVNTEAFF. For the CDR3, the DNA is TGTGCCAGCAGCTTAGACGTGAACACTGAAGCTTTCTTT.

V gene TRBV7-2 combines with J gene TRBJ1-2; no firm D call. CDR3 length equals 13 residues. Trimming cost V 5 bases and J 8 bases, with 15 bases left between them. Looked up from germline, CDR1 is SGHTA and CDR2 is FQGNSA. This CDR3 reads CASSLQPQQGYTF. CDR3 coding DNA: TGTGCCAGCAGCCTCCAGCCACAACAGGGCTACACCTTC.

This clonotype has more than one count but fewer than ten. The CDR3 DNA follows: TGCAGTGCTAGAGGGGACAGCTCCTACGAGCAGTACTTC. It specifies CSARGDSSYEQYF. The chain is built from TRBV20-1 and TRBJ2-7; 7 nucleotides line up with TRBD1. This CDR3 region has 13 residues. V gave up 1 base and J gave up 0 bases; unmatched junction bases: 0. Germline V CDR1 and CDR2: DFQATT, SNEGSKA (reference sequence).

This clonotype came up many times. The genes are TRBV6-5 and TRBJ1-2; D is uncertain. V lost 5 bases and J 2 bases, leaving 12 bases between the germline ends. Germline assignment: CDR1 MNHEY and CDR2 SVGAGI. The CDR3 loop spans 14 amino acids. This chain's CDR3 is CASSLRTNNYGYTF. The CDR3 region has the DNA TGTGCCAGCAGTCTCCGAACTAACAACTATGGCTACACCTTC.

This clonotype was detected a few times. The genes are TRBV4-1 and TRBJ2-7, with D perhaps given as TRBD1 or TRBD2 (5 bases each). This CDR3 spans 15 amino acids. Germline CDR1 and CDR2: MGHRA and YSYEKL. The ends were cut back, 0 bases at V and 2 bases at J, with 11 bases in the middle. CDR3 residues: CASSQEWGTTYEQYF. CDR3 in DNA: TGCGCCAGCAGCCAAGAATGGGGGACCACCTACGAGCAGTACTTC.

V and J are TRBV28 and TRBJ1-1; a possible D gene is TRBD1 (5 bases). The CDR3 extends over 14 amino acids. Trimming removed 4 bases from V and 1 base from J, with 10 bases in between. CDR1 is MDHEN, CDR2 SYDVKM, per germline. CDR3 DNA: TGTGCCAGCAGTTGGGGGAATGAGAACACTGAAGCTTTCTTT. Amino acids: CASSWGNENTEAFF.

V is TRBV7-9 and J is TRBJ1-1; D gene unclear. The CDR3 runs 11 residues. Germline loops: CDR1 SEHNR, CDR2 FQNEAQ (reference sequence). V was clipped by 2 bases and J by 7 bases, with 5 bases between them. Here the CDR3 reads CASSLYLEAFF. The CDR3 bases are TGTGCCAGCAGCTTATACCTTGAAGCTTTCTTT. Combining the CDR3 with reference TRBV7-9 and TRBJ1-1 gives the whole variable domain DTGVSQNPRHKITKRGQNVTFRCDPISEHNRLYWYRQTLGQGPEFLTYFQNEAQLEKSRLLSDRFSAERPKGSFSTLEIQRTEQGDSAMYLCASSLYLEAFFGQGTRLTVV.

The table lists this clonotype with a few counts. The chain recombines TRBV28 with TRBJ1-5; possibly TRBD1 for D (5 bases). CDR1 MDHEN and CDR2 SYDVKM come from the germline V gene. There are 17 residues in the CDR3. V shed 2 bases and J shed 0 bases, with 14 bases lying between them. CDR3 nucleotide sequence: TGTGCCAGCAGTTTACCGGGAGTGGGGCCTAGCAATCAGCCCCAGCATTTT. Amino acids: CASSLPGVGPSNQPQHF.

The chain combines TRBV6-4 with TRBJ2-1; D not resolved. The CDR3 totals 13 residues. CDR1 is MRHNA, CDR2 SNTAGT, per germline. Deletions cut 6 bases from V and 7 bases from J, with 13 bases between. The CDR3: CASSILPENEQFF. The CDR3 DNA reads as TGTGCCAGCAGCATATTGCCCGAGAATGAGCAGTTCTTC.

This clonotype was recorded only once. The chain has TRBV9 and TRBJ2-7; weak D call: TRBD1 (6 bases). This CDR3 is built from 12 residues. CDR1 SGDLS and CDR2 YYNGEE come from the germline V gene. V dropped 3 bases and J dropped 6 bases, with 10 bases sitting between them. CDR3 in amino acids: CASSATGSEQYF. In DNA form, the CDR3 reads TGTGCCAGCAGCGCGACAGGATCCGAGCAGTACTTC.

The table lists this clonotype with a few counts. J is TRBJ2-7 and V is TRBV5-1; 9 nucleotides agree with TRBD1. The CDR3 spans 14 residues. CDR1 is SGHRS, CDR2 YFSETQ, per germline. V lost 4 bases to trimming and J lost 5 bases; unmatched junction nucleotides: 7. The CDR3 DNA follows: TGCGCCAGCAGCCCTGGGACAGGGTATCACGAGCAGTACTTC. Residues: CASSPGTGYHEQYF.

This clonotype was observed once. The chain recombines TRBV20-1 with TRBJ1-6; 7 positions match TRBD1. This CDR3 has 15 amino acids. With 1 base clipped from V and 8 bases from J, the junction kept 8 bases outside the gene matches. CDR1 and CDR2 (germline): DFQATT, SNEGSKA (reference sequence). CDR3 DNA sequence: TGCAGTGCTAGAGTCAGACAGGGTGGTGATTCACCCCTCCACTTT. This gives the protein CSARVRQGGDSPLHF.

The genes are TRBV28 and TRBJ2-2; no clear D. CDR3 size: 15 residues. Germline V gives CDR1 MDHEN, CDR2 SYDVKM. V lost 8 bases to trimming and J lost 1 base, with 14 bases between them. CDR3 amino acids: CASRLHSGNTGELFF. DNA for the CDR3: TGTGCCAGCCGACTTCATTCAGGGAACACCGGGGAGCTGTTTTTT.

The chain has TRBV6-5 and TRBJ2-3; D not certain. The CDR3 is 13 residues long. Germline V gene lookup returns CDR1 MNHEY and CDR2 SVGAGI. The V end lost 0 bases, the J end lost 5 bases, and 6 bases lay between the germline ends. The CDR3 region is CASSYSSGDTQYF. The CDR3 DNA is TGTGCCAGCAGTTACTCCTCAGGAGATACGCAGTATTTT.

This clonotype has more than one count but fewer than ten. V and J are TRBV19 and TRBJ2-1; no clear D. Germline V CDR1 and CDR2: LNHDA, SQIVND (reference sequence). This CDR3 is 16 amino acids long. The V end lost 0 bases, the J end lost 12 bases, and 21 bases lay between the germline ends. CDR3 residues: CASSIELRQVGRGQFF. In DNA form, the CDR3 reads TGTGCCAGTAGTATAGAACTCCGGCAGGTGGGCCGCGGGCAGTTCTTC.

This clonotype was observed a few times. For the CDR3, the DNA is TGTGCCAGCAGCCCCCAAAACTATGGCTACACCTTC. Protein product: CASSPQNYGYTF. The chain employs TRBV7-9 and TRBJ1-2; D is uncertain. V lost 5 bases to trimming and J lost 2 bases, with 6 bases between them. The CDR3 loop spans 12 amino acids. The germline gives CDR1 SEHNR, CDR2 FQNEAQ (reference sequence). Drawing the rest from reference TRBV7-9 and TRBJ1-2, the complete variable domain is DTGVSQNPRHKITKRGQNVTFRCDPISEHNRLYWYRQTLGQGPEFLTYFQNEAQLEKSRLLSDRFSAERPKGSFSTLEIQRTEQGDSAMYLCASSPQNYGYTFGSGTRLTVV.

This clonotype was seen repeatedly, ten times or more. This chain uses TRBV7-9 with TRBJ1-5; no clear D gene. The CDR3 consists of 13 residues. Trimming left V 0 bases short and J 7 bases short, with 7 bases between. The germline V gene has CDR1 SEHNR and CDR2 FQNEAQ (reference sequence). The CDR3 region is CASSLAAGQPQHF. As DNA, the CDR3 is TGTGCCAGCAGCTTAGCGGCGGGGCAGCCCCAGCATTTT.

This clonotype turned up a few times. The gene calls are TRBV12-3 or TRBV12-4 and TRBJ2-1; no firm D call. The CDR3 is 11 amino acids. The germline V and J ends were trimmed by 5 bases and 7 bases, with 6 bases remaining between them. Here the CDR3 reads CASSNRNEQFF. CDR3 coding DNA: TGTGCCAGCAGTAATCGGAATGAGCAGTTCTTC.

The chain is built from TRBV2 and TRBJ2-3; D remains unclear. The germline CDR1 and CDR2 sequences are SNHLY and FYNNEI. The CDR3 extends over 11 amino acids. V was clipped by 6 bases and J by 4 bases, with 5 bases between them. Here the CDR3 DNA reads TGTGCCAGCAGGCTGTCAGATACGCAGTATTTT. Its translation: CASRLSDTQYF.

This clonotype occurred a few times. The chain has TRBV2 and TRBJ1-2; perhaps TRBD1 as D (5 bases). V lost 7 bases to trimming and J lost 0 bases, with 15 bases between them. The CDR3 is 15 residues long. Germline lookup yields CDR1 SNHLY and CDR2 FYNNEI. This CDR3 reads CASTPSGISNYGYTF. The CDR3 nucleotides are TGTGCCAGCACCCCTTCAGGGATATCTAACTATGGCTACACCTTC.

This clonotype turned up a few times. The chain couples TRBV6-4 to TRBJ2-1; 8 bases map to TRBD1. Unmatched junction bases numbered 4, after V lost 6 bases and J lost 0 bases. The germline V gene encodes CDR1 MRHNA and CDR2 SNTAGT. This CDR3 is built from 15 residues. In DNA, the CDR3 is TGTGCCAGCAGCCGGGGACAGGACTCCTACAATGAGCAGTTCTTC. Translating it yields CASSRGQDSYNEQFF.

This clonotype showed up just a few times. The CDR3 loop is CASSLESGKTEAFF. DNA of the CDR3: TGTGCCAGCAGTTTAGAGTCAGGGAAAACTGAAGCTTTCTTT. V gene TRBV12-3 or TRBV12-4 combines with J gene TRBJ1-1, with D possibly matching TRBD1 (5 bases). The CDR3 covers 14 residues. V shed 1 base and J shed 5 bases, with 11 bases lying between them.